The rows below give T cell receptor beta chains drawn from one sample of a study of T-cell reconstitution after alpha-beta-depleted transplantation in children. TCRdb analysed the PCR reads with MiXCR anew, one entry per CDR3 protein. The table includes roughly 6,000 distinct CDR3 sequences, about 14% detected once. Sequences were derived from PBMCs, mostly from graft donor cells, sampled 180 days after TCRalphabeta/CD19-depleted stem cell transplant. Receptors originate from a patient aged 2-10 years who had a stem cell transplant for inherited bone marrow failure, so the T cells may come from the graft donor. The CDR3 runs from the conserved cysteine through the conserved F or W.

TRBV10-3,TRBJ1-2,CATNRQGSYGYTF
TRBV29-1,TRBJ2-7,CSVEERFTYEQYF
TRBV7-8,TRBJ2-5,CASSFLPDRETQYF
TRBV13,TRBJ2-5,CASSLLYETQYF
TRBV18,TRBJ1-1,CASSPPTGGGVNTEAFF
TRBV7-2,TRBJ2-7,CASSLAGGRQYF
TRBV7-9,TRBJ2-7,CASSPRGQGSYEQYF
TRBV5-1,TRBJ2-1,CASSFPGHEQFF
TRBV7-9,TRBJ2-1,CASTLAVAGHNEQFF
TRBV11-1,TRBJ2-1,CASSRRPSVTIIEWDYNEQFF
TRBV6-5,TRBJ2-5,CASSQTPGYQYF
TRBV10-3,TRBJ2-5,CAISESTDREETQYF
TRBV4-3,TRBJ2-7,CASSAIGPGTYEQYF
TRBV19,TRBJ2-2,CASGGVGRGPVDTGELFF
TRBV19,TRBJ1-2,CASSIEAGQRRGYTF
TRBV9,TRBJ2-7,CASSPHRGQGYEQYF
TRBV28,TRBJ2-5,CASSLPGTGRKETQYF
TRBV5-1,TRBJ1-3,CASSLQGTGNTIYF
TRBV7-8,TRBJ2-1,CASSIRPRTTLNEQFF
TRBV20-1,TRBJ1-1,CSASGRVGAFF
TRBV2,TRBJ2-3,CASSEGSGITDTQYF
TRBV6-1,TRBJ2-1,CASSTLRGQAYNEQFF
TRBV7-6,TRBJ1-6,CASSPTEGHNSPLHF
TRBV28,TRBJ2-4,CASSLLGGIKNIQYF
TRBV7-8,TRBJ2-5,CASSSPGIQETQYF
TRBV7-9,TRBJ2-1,CASSPRASRRGQFF
TRBV9,TRBJ2-7,CASSEGAGLIYEQYF
TRBV20-1,TRBJ1-1,CSARATREAFF
TRBV4-3,TRBJ1-6,CASSLGWGRAPLHF
TRBV7-2,TRBJ2-3,CASSLEGTSYPDTQYF
TRBV20-1,TRBJ1-2,CSASAPHPNYGYTF
TRBV28,TRBJ2-5,CASSLMEGPETQYF
TRBV10-3,TRBJ1-1,CAISESQSVAEAFF
TRBV20-1,TRBJ2-7,CSTRGSGPGRESLGEQYF
TRBV3-1,TRBJ2-5,CASSHLSGGQETQYF
TRBV11-3,TRBJ2-7,CASSLGGPYEQYF
TRBV10-3,TRBJ2-3,CAISPPQGREDTQYF
TRBV7-9,TRBJ1-2,CASSLGNYGYTF
TRBV11-1,TRBJ2-7,CASSLLLADYEQYF
TRBV9,TRBJ2-7,CASSVDASWYEQYF
TRBV30,TRBJ2-7,CAWGIYEQYF
TRBV7-2,TRBJ1-5,CASSFDRGPRPQHF
TRBV5-5,TRBJ1-5,CASSLVSGLGQPQHF
TRBV7-9,TRBJ2-2,CASSSDSTGELFF
TRBV7-9,TRBJ2-3,CASSAGTVSDTQYF
TRBV9,TRBJ2-2,CASSFTGTLTNTGELFF
TRBV5-6,TRBJ2-5,CASSLGQETQYF
TRBV28,TRBJ1-1,CASSSWRSDTEAFF
TRBV7-9,TRBJ2-5,CASSGPTSGSGETQYF
TRBV9,TRBJ2-7,CASSPRQGANEQYF
TRBV20-1,TRBJ2-5,CSAETGGVGWQETQYF
TRBV5-1,TRBJ1-4,CASSLDRGQEKLFF
TRBV6-5,TRBJ2-7,CASSYSTPAGGKDEQYF
TRBV18,TRBJ1-2,CASSPNAGSGYTF
TRBV9,TRBJ2-1,CASSPRVNNEQFF
TRBV29-1,TRBJ1-1,CSVEGRNTEAFF
TRBV27,TRBJ2-7,CASSPRTSGRRPEQYF
TRBV10-2,TRBJ1-2,CASSRQAYGYTF
TRBV10-3,TRBJ2-1,CAMGPGLPGGTNEQFF